This entry is about one TCR beta chain. Its antigen is not known. The assay, immunoSEQ v3.0, was run at survey level. Clones were read by immunoSEQ multiplex PCR, and TCRdb kept only the in-frame ones, dropping some. Among 25,000 to 35,000 clones listed, roughly 78% were seen once. Trimming cost V 6 bases and J 0 bases; bases outside gene matches: 8. The CDR3 length is 16 residues. Germline V gene sequence: CDR1 SNHLY, CDR2 FYNNEI. This entry belongs to a study of long-term antiretroviral therapy in people with HIV. Broader study findings: Before ART, certain clones expanded, and these dominated the repertoire at all time points.

The sequence came from a young man with HIV. Sequences were derived from unsorted PBMCs, sampled 1.5 years before starting antiretroviral therapy. This chain uses TRBV2 with TRBJ2-3; 8 bases are shared with TRBD1. The CDR3 coding sequence is TGTGCCAGCAGCGCCGGGACAGGCTCTAGCACAGATACGCAGTATTTT. Encoded protein: CASSAGTGSSTDTQYF.